This is a list of T cell receptor beta chains from one sample in a study of cytomegalovirus exposure and HLA in healthy donors. Assay used: immunoSEQ multiplex PCR; TCRdb lists only in-frame clones, some missing. The sample has roughly 100,000 clones; 75% to 90% are singletons. Sequenced input: PBMCs. These receptors all stem from a man aged 40-50 years in good health and CMV-seronegative. Both conserved end residues are part of each CDR3. D genes are given only for firm matches. Not all rows give a size; the values are once, few, many and, for expanded clones, a class.

cdr3_nt | cdr3_aa | v_call | d_call | clone_size | j_call
TGTGCCAGCAGTCTAGGACTGAACCAAGAGACCCAGTACTTC | CASSLGLNQETQYF | TRBV6-5 | - | few | TRBJ2-5
TGTGCCAGCAGCTCAAGCGGGGGGGCCGCAGATACGCAGTATTTT | CASSSSGGAADTQYF | TRBV5-6 | TRBD2 | once | TRBJ2-3
TGTGCCAGCAGCTTGGGGGGTAGCGAGCAGTACTTC | CASSLGGSEQYF | TRBV7-9 | - | - | TRBJ2-7
TGTGCCAGCAGTGGACAAGGGGTGATCCCCTACGAGCAGTACTTC | CASSGQGVIPYEQYF | TRBV2 | - | - | TRBJ2-7
TGTGCCAGCAGTTACTCCTGGAAAAGGGAGCTCGAGCAGTACTTC | CASSYSWKRELEQYF | TRBV6-5 | - | - | TRBJ2-7
TGTGCCAGCAGCATGACAGGGGGAGCAGATACGCAGTATTTT | CASSMTGGADTQYF | TRBV11-2 | TRBD1 | - | TRBJ2-3
TGTGCCAGCAGTCAGACAGGGGTGGGGTATGGCTACACCTTC | CASSQTGVGYGYTF | TRBV11-2 | TRBD1 | - | TRBJ1-2
TGTGCCAGCAGTTATTACGAACAGGGTAGTGAGCAGTTCTTC | CASSYYEQGSEQFF | TRBV7-3 | - | - | TRBJ2-1
TGTGCCAGCAGTGAACGACAGGGGAACAATGAGCAGTTCTTC | CASSERQGNNEQFF | TRBV6-5 | TRBD1 | - | TRBJ2-1
TGTGCCAGCAGGGCTCTCAGGGAATTGAGCACCATATATTTT | CASRALRELSTIYF | TRBV11-2 | - | - | TRBJ1-3
TGCGCCACCTCGCTCCGGGGGGAGAACACCGGGGAGCTGTTTTTT | CATSLRGENTGELFF | TRBV5-1 | TRBD2 | - | TRBJ2-2
TGTGCCAGCAGCTTAAACCCGGGTAGCGGGGGGGCGGGTCGGAATGAGCAGTTCTTC | CASSLNPGSGGAGRNEQFF | TRBV7-3 | TRBD2 | - | TRBJ2-1
TGTGCCAGCAGTGGGAGCTTACCAACGAACACCGGGGAGCTGTTTTTT | CASSGSLPTNTGELFF | TRBV25-1 | - | - | TRBJ2-2